Following are 23 T cell receptor beta chains from one sample sequenced in a study of blood T cell repertoires in COVID-19. The method was immunoSEQ multiplex PCR; TCRdb's version includes in-frame clones alone and lacks a portion of them. The data contain 170,000 or so clones, about four fifths of them seen just once; the ten biggest clones take up around 7%. The specimen was peripheral blood. These receptors were collected from an older man with active or convalescent COVID-19.

The genes are TRBV5-4 and TRBJ2-5; D is perhaps TRBD2 (5 bases). The V and J ends lost 4 bases and 1 base respectively, with 20 bases between them. The CDR3 extends over 17 amino acids. Germline V gene data show CDR1 as SGHNT and CDR2 as YYREEE (reference sequence). This CDR3 reads CASSPRGRDGSQETQYF. CDR3 DNA sequence: TGTGCCAGCAGCCCCCGGGGAAGGGATGGGTCCCAAGAGACCCAGTACTTC.

The chain employs TRBV5-4 and TRBJ2-7, with a possible D match to TRBD1 (5 bases). Per the germline V gene, CDR1 is SGHNT and CDR2 is YYREEE (reference sequence). The ends were cut back, 1 base at V and 3 bases at J, with 11 bases in the middle. The CDR3 is 14 amino acids. CDR3 sequence reads: CASSLYGANYEQYF. The CDR3 DNA follows: TGTGCCAGCAGCTTGTATGGGGCTAACTACGAGCAGTACTTC.

The V gene is TRBV6-2 or TRBV6-3, the J gene TRBJ2-7; 12 nucleotides agree with TRBD1. CDR1 and CDR2 from the germline V gene are MNHEY and SVGEGT. Trimming cost V 6 bases and J 1 base; bases outside gene matches: 4. There are 15 residues in the CDR3. The CDR3 loop reads CASSPGQGASYEQYF. In DNA, the CDR3 is TGTGCCAGCAGCCCGGGACAGGGGGCATCCTACGAGCAGTACTTC.

The chain employs TRBV10-2 and TRBJ1-2; no clear D. Germline CDR1 reads WSHSY; CDR2 reads SAAADI. The CDR3 covers 15 residues. The V end lost 5 bases, the J end lost 7 bases, and 20 bases lay between the germline ends. CDR3 coding DNA: TGCGCCAGCAGTATACCTGGTGGCGGCCTATTTGGCTACACCTTC. Protein: CASSIPGGGLFGYTF.

The table lists this clone with a few counts. The V call is TRBV16, the J call TRBJ1-1, with D uncertain. The CDR3 is 13 residues long. Trimming pared 1 base from V and 1 base from J, leaving 4 bases between. CDR1 is KGHSY, CDR2 FQNENV, per germline. CDR3 protein: CASSQFRNTEAFF. CDR3 DNA: TGTGCCAGCAGCCAATTTCGGAACACTGAAGCTTTCTTT.

The chain uses TRBV5-1 and TRBJ2-7; no clear D gene. V was shortened by 0 bases and J by 2 bases, with 9 bases between the two germline ends. This CDR3 has 14 amino acids. Germline V gene data show CDR1 as SGHRS and CDR2 as YFSETQ. CDR3 residues: CASSLDLFPYEQYF. The CDR3, as DNA: TGCGCCAGCAGCTTGGATCTGTTCCCCTACGAGCAGTACTTC. Using reference TRBV5-1 and TRBJ2-7 for the parts outside the CDR3, the full variable domain is KAGVTQTPRYLIKTRGQQVTLSCSPISGHRSVSWYQQTPGQGLQFLFEYFSETQRNKGNFPGRFSGRQFSNSRSEMNVSTLELGDSALYLCASSLDLFPYEQYFGPGTRLTVT.

The V call is TRBV18, the J call TRBJ1-1; possible D gene TRBD1, 5 bases. Trimming pared 4 bases from V and 3 bases from J, leaving 9 bases between. The CDR3 totals 13 residues. Germline assignment: CDR1 KGHSH and CDR2 LQKENI. The CDR3 DNA follows: TGTGCCAGCTCACGCGACAGAGACACTGAAGCTTTCTTT. It yields the protein CASSRDRDTEAFF. The whole variable domain, remainder taken from reference TRBV18 and TRBJ1-1, is NAGVMQNPRHLVRRRGQEARLRCSPMKGHSHVYWYRQLPEEGLKFMVYLQKENIIDESGMPKERFSAEFPKEGPSILRIQQVVRGDSAAYFCASSRDRDTEAFFGQGTRLTVV.

This chain links TRBV13 with TRBJ1-4; TRBD1 aligns across 11 bases. Looked up from germline, CDR1 is PRHDT and CDR2 is FYEKMQ (reference sequence). Germline trimming cut 3 bases from V and 5 bases from J; bases unmatched to any gene: 2. The length of the CDR3 is 15 residues. The CDR3 protein is CASSLGQGENEKLFF. CDR3 nucleotides: TGTGCCAGCAGCTTGGGACAGGGGGAAAATGAAAAACTGTTTTTT.

The chain uses TRBV19 and TRBJ2-2; 8 bases agree with TRBD2. CDR3 length: 20 residues. Losses at the gene ends were 1 base for V and 4 bases for J; bases not matched to a gene: 17. CDR1 and CDR2 from the germline V gene are LNHDA and SQIVND (reference sequence). The CDR3 protein is CASSIVNLAGGQQGTGELFF. In DNA form, the CDR3 reads TGTGCCAGTAGTATAGTTAATCTGGCGGGGGGCCAACAAGGCACCGGGGAGCTGTTTTTT.

This clone was observed once. The chain recombines TRBV6-6 with TRBJ1-5; the D gene is possibly TRBD1 (6 bases). V lost 1 base to trimming and J lost 5 bases, with 12 bases between them. The length of the CDR3 is 15 residues. Germline V gene sequence: CDR1 MNHNY, CDR2 SVGAGI (reference sequence). Here the CDR3 reads CASSYFQGTDQPQHF. As DNA, the CDR3 is TGTGCCAGCAGTTACTTTCAGGGGACCGATCAGCCCCAGCATTTT.

The V call is TRBV23-1, the J call TRBJ2-1; TRBD1 matches 8 bases. TRBV23-1 is noted as an ORF with a role that remains uncertain. The V segment lost 6 bases and the J segment 2 bases; nucleotides outside the gene matches: 3. This CDR3 contains 14 residues. This CDR3 is CASSRQGPYNEQFF. CDR3 nucleotides: TGCGCCAGCAGCCGACAGGGGCCCTACAATGAGCAGTTCTTC.

The chain recombines TRBV15 with TRBJ2-7; 10 bases align to TRBD1. The length of the CDR3 is 18 residues. V trimming: 5 bases; J trimming: 2 bases; junction bases outside the gene matches: 15. The germline V gene encodes CDR1 LNHNV and CDR2 YYDKDF (reference sequence). The DNA of the CDR3 is TGTGCCACCAGCGACAGGGACAGGGGTGCCCTTATTACCTACGAGCAGTACTTC. Translation: CATSDRDRGALITYEQYF.

The V and J genes are TRBV27 and TRBJ1-2; D unresolved. The CDR3 is 15 amino acids. The V gene's germline CDR1 is MNHEY and CDR2 SMNVEV (reference sequence). Trimming pared 0 bases from V and 3 bases from J, leaving 11 bases between. CDR3 sequence (DNA): TGTGCCAGCAGTTTATCGCTCACTGCGGACTATGGCTACACCTTC. Amino acid sequence: CASSLSLTADYGYTF.

This rearrangement joins TRBV6-6 to TRBJ2-7; D perhaps matches TRBD1 (6 bases). V was clipped by 5 bases and J by 2 bases, with 16 bases between them. CDR1 is MNHNY, CDR2 SVGAGI, per germline (reference sequence). The CDR3 has 15 residues. The CDR3 reads CASSPPRQGTYEQYF. CDR3 bases: TGTGCCAGCAGTCCTCCAAGGCAGGGGACCTACGAGCAGTACTTC.

The V and J genes are TRBV7-6 and TRBJ1-3; possibly TRBD1 for D (6 bases). The CDR3 consists of 14 residues. Per the germline V gene, CDR1 is SGHVS and CDR2 is FNYEAQ. Trimming pared 4 bases from V and 7 bases from J, leaving 14 bases between. For the CDR3, the DNA is TGTGCCAGCAGCTCATCAGGGGCAAGGAACACCATATATTTT. Encoded protein: CASSSSGARNTIYF.

This clone showed up just a few times. The chain is built from TRBV13 and TRBJ2-3; 8 bases match TRBD1. The germline V gene encodes CDR1 PRHDT and CDR2 FYEKMQ (reference sequence). J lost 3 bases, V lost 4 bases, and 9 bases had no gene match. The CDR3 covers 16 residues. This CDR3 reads CASSSAATGETDTQYF. For the CDR3, the DNA is TGTGCCAGCAGCTCAGCAGCGACAGGGGAAACAGATACGCAGTATTTT.

The gene calls are TRBV11-2 and TRBJ1-1, with a weak D call TRBD1 (5 bases). The germline CDR1 and CDR2 sequences are SGHAT and FQNNGV. This CDR3 spans 13 amino acids. V was clipped by 3 bases and J by 1 base, with 6 bases between them. The CDR3 loop reads CASSFTGNTEAFF. The CDR3 bases are TGTGCCAGCAGCTTCACAGGGAACACTGAAGCTTTCTTT.

The chain combines TRBV6-6 with TRBJ1-4; D unclear. The CDR3 consists of 12 residues. CDR1 MNHNY and CDR2 SVGAGI come from the germline V gene (reference sequence). V was trimmed by 8 bases and J by 0 bases, leaving 4 bases between them. The CDR3, as DNA: TGTGCCAGCCGTACAACTAATGAAAAACTGTTTTTT. Its protein product is CASRTTNEKLFF.

V gene TRBV5-4 combines with J gene TRBJ2-1; a weak D match, TRBD2 (6 bases). This CDR3 is built from 14 residues. The germline gives CDR1 SGHNT, CDR2 YYREEE (reference sequence). With 2 bases removed from V and 12 bases from J, the gap between germline ends came to 18 bases. CDR3 in amino acids: CASSLGGIGEVQFF. The DNA of the CDR3 is TGTGCCAGCAGCTTAGGAGGGATTGGGGAGGTGCAGTTCTTC.

The V and J genes are TRBV5-4 and TRBJ1-6, with D possibly matching TRBD1 (5 bases). Germline loops: CDR1 SGHNT, CDR2 YYREEE (reference sequence). The CDR3 is 16 residues long. Trimming removed 4 bases at V and 9 bases at J, with 20 bases between. The CDR3 here is CASSPRRGDILSPLHF. The CDR3, as DNA: TGTGCCAGCAGCCCCCGGAGGGGAGATATCCTTTCACCCCTCCACTTT.

The gene calls are TRBV14 and TRBJ2-2, with TRBD1 identical over 7 bases. CDR1 is SGHDN and CDR2 is FVKESK in the germline V gene. V lost 0 bases to trimming and J lost 1 base; unmatched junction nucleotides: 5. The CDR3 is 17 amino acids. CDR3 bases: TGTGCCAGCAGCCAAGATTTGGGGACAGAGAACACCGGGGAGCTGTTTTTT. This codes for CASSQDLGTENTGELFF. Using reference TRBV14 and TRBJ2-2 for the parts outside the CDR3, the full variable domain is EAGVTQFPSHSVIEKGQTVTLRCDPISGHDNLYWYRRVMGKEIKFLLHFVKESKQDESGMPNNRFLAERTGGTYSTLKVQPAELEDSGVYFCASSQDLGTENTGELFFGEGSRLTVL.

The V call is TRBV5-4, the J call TRBJ2-1, with 8 bases identical to TRBD1. Germline trimming cut 2 bases from V and 7 bases from J; bases unmatched to any gene: 5. Looked up from germline, CDR1 is SGHNT and CDR2 is YYREEE (reference sequence). This CDR3 region has 14 residues. Here the CDR3 reads CASSLDRGFNEQFF. The CDR3 DNA sequence: TGTGCCAGCAGCTTAGACAGGGGTTTTAATGAGCAGTTCTTC.

The chain has TRBV7-9 and TRBJ2-7; a weak D match, TRBD1 (6 bases). The CDR3 is made up of 13 amino acids. Germline V CDR1 and CDR2: SEHNR, FQNEAQ (reference sequence). Deletions cut 5 bases from V and 3 bases from J, with 11 bases between. Here the CDR3 DNA reads TGTGCCAGCAGCCGGACAGATGACTACGAGCAGTACTTC. It is translated as CASSRTDDYEQYF.